Presented here are 25 T cell receptor beta chains from one specimen sequenced in a study of T cell responses to AZD1222 COVID-19 vaccine. Only in-frame clones appear in the TCRdb table, and some are missing; sequencing was by immunoSEQ multiplex PCR. The data show around 120,000 clones, with 85% to 95% seen just once and 5% held by the top ten. Sequences were derived from peripheral blood, sampled 28 days after the second AZD1222 dose. The origin of the receptors is an adult who received the AZD1222 COVID-19 vaccine.

V usage is TRBV2 and J usage is TRBJ2-7; 9 nucleotides agree with TRBD1. Germline V gene data show CDR1 as SNHLY and CDR2 as FYNNEI. The trim removed 4 bases at V and 3 bases at J, leaving 7 bases unmatched. The length of the CDR3 is 15 residues. The CDR3 sequence: CASSGSQDRGYEQYF. CDR3 coding DNA: TGTGCCAGCAGTGGGAGCCAGGACAGGGGCTACGAGCAGTACTTC.

Points on this clone: The identical CDR3 is also encoded by other nucleotide sequences in the sample. This chain joins TRBV19 and TRBJ2-2, with TRBD2 matching over 9 bases. The V and J ends lost 4 bases and 3 bases, in that order; junction bases with no gene match: 0. Germline V gene data show CDR1 as LNHDA and CDR2 as SQIVND (reference sequence). The CDR3 runs 14 residues. The CDR3 spells CASSSGGDTGELFF. The CDR3 nucleotides read TGTGCCAGTAGTAGCGGGGGGGACACCGGGGAGCTGTTTTTT.

The rearrangement uses TRBV4-3 and TRBJ1-3; D remains unclear. The germline V gene has CDR1 LGHNA and CDR2 YSLEER. The CDR3 runs 16 residues. Trimming took 2 bases from V and 0 from J, leaving 11 bases between them. The CDR3: CASSQYEQSSGNTIYF. CDR3 in DNA: TGCGCCAGCAGCCAATACGAGCAAAGCTCTGGAAACACCATATATTTT.

V usage is TRBV30 and J usage is TRBJ1-1; D not resolved. The CDR3 is 12 residues long. Germline loops: CDR1 GTSNPN, CDR2 SVGIG (reference sequence). V was pared by 4 bases and J by 1 base, with 7 bases between. CDR3 bases: TGTGCCTGGACCCATTGGAACACTGAAGCTTTCTTT. It yields the protein CAWTHWNTEAFF.

This clone was seen a few times. V is TRBV20-1 and J is TRBJ2-2; perhaps TRBD1 as D (6 bases). Germline V gene data show CDR1 as DFQATT and CDR2 as SNEGSKA (reference sequence). There are 13 residues in the CDR3. Trimming pared 3 bases from V and 8 bases from J, leaving 13 bases between. CDR3 sequence: CSASQGMEGELFF. CDR3 sequence (DNA): TGCAGTGCTAGTCAGGGGATGGAAGGGGAGCTGTTTTTT.

The V and J genes are TRBV15 and TRBJ1-5, with 7 bases matching TRBD1. Losses at the gene ends were 3 bases for V and 4 bases for J; bases not matched to a gene: 9. CDR3 length equals 16 residues. Germline CDR1 is LNHNV and CDR2 is YYDKDF (reference sequence). CDR3 DNA: TGTGCCACCAGCAGGACAGGGTGGGCAGGAAATCAGCCCCAGCATTTT. Amino acid sequence: CATSRTGWAGNQPQHF. Full variable domain (rest looked up from reference TRBV15 and TRBJ1-5): DAMVIQNPRYQVTQFGKPVTLSCSQTLNHNVMYWYQQKSSQAPKLLFHYYDKDFNNEADTPDNFQSRRPNTSFCFLDIRSPGLGDTAMYLCATSRTGWAGNQPQHFGDGTRLSIL.

The V and J genes are TRBV19 and TRBJ2-1, with a tentative D call TRBD2 (6 bases). Germline CDR1 LNHDA, CDR2 SQIVND (reference sequence). The V and J ends lost 5 bases and 9 bases respectively, with 14 bases between them. The CDR3 loop spans 13 amino acids. Written as DNA, the CDR3 is TGTGCCAGTAGTTCGACTAGATCTAGTGAGCAGTTCTTC. This gives the protein CASSSTRSSEQFF.

The chain carries TRBV2 and TRBJ1-1, with 9 nucleotides matching TRBD1. The V and J ends lost 9 bases and 0 bases, in that order; junction bases with no gene match: 8. Germline CDR1 and CDR2: SNHLY and FYNNEI. The CDR3 covers 15 residues. CDR3 sequence: CASLGQGFLNTEAFF. DNA for the CDR3: TGTGCCAGTCTCGGACAGGGGTTTTTGAACACTGAAGCTTTCTTT.

This sequence joins TRBV18 and TRBJ1-1; D is uncertain. From germline, CDR1 is KGHSH and CDR2 LQKENI. V gave up 1 base and J gave up 5 bases, with 11 bases separating them. This CDR3 spans 14 amino acids. The CDR3 reads CASSPLNTETEAFF. The CDR3 nucleotides read TGTGCCAGCTCACCACTTAACACGGAGACTGAAGCTTTCTTT. Full variable domain (rest looked up from reference TRBV18 and TRBJ1-1): NAGVMQNPRHLVRRRGQEARLRCSPMKGHSHVYWYRQLPEEGLKFMVYLQKENIIDESGMPKERFSAEFPKEGPSILRIQQVVRGDSAAYFCASSPLNTETEAFFGQGTRLTVV.

CDR3 in amino acids: CASSFPGQLNTEAFF. For the CDR3, the DNA is TGTGCCAGTAGTTTTCCGGGACAGTTGAACACTGAAGCTTTCTTT. V gene TRBV19 combines with J gene TRBJ1-1; 7 bases fit TRBD1. The germline V gene encodes CDR1 LNHDA and CDR2 SQIVND (reference sequence). With V trimmed by 5 bases and J by 0 bases, 6 bases remained unmatched. CDR3 length: 15 amino acids. The whole variable domain, remainder taken from reference TRBV19 and TRBJ1-1, is DGGITQSPKYLFRKEGQNVTLSCEQNLNHDAMYWYRQDPGQGLRLIYYSQIVNDFQKGDIAEGYSVSREKKESFPLTVTSAQKNPTAFYLCASSFPGQLNTEAFFGQGTRLTVV.

The chain couples TRBV20-1 to TRBJ1-1; 7 bases map to TRBD1. V shed 3 bases, J shed 1 base, and the junction held 5 bases outside the gene matches. The CDR3 has 14 amino acids. Per germline, CDR1 DFQATT and CDR2 SNEGSKA (reference sequence). CDR3 DNA sequence: TGCAGTGCTAGTAACAGGGGTGCGAACACTGAAGCTTTCTTT. Its translation is CSASNRGANTEAFF.

The chain couples TRBV5-1 to TRBJ2-1; TRBD2 aligns across 12 bases. With 5 bases clipped from V and 9 bases from J, the junction kept 6 bases outside the gene matches. CDR3 length: 14 residues. In germline, CDR1 is SGHRS, CDR2 YFSETQ. CDR3 loop: CASRETSGSLEQFF. Written as DNA, the CDR3 is TGCGCCAGCAGAGAGACTAGCGGGAGTCTTGAGCAGTTCTTC.

The CDR3 spells CASSRGGQPQHF. DNA of the CDR3: TGTGCCAGCAGTAGGGGGGGGCAGCCCCAGCATTTT. The rearrangement links TRBV6-5 to TRBJ1-5; perhaps TRBD1 as D (6 bases). The germline CDR1 and CDR2 sequences are MNHEY and SVGAGI. This CDR3 spans 12 amino acids. Trimming removed 5 bases at V and 7 bases at J, with 9 bases between.

The V call is TRBV2, the J call TRBJ2-3; tentative D call: TRBD2 (5 bases). V was shortened by 8 bases and J by 0 bases, with 12 bases between the two germline ends. This CDR3 is built from 14 residues. Per germline, CDR1 SNHLY and CDR2 FYNNEI. The CDR3 loop is CASELQRSTDTQYF. The DNA for the CDR3 is TGTGCCAGCGAATTGCAGCGGAGCACAGATACGCAGTATTTT.

This clone has a handful of counts. J is TRBJ2-7 and V is TRBV7-2; 7 bases are a match to TRBD2. The CDR3 has 16 residues. The J segment lost 0 bases and the V segment lost 5 bases, leaving 10 bases of the junction unmatched. The germline gives CDR1 SGHTA, CDR2 FQGNSA. CDR3 residues: CASSALGTSVSYEQYF. DNA of the CDR3: TGTGCCAGCAGCGCCCTAGGAACTAGCGTCTCCTACGAGCAGTACTTC.

The chain carries TRBV6-6 and TRBJ2-7; D perhaps matches TRBD2 (6 bases). The V end lost 4 bases, the J end lost 4 bases, and 17 bases lay between the germline ends. The CDR3 spans 15 residues. Germline CDR1 reads MNHNY; CDR2 reads SVGAGI (reference sequence). The CDR3 loop reads CASSSTRLGGYEQYF. The CDR3 DNA follows: TGTGCCAGCAGTTCCACGAGACTAGGAGGGTACGAGCAGTACTTC.

J is TRBJ2-1 and V is TRBV7-2; 8 bases map to TRBD2. V gave up 3 bases and J gave up 10 bases; unmatched junction bases: 11. The CDR3 is 15 amino acids. The germline V gene has CDR1 SGHTA and CDR2 FQGNSA. CDR3 bases: TGTGCCAGCAGCTTTGGAACTAGCGGAGTCCGCGAGCAGTTCTTC. Translation: CASSFGTSGVREQFF.

This clone has just one count. The V call is TRBV5-1, the J call TRBJ1-6, with 7 bases that match TRBD1. Germline assignment: CDR1 SGHRS and CDR2 YFSETQ. The CDR3 spans 14 residues. J was trimmed by 6 bases and V by 8 bases; bases with no gene match: 8. For the CDR3, the DNA is TGCGCCAGTCGCGAGGGGGCCTCTAATTCACCCCTCCACTTT. Protein sequence: CASREGASNSPLHF.

This chain connects TRBV5-1 to TRBJ2-1; 11 nucleotides match TRBD1. The junction had 6 bases not matched to a gene; V was cut back by 7 bases and J by 6 bases. Germline V gene data show CDR1 as SGHRS and CDR2 as YFSETQ. This CDR3 region has 14 residues. CDR3 nucleotide sequence: TGCGCCAGCGCTCCGGGACAGGGGGGCAATGAGCAGTTCTTC. It encodes CASAPGQGGNEQFF.

The V call is TRBV15, the J call TRBJ1-1; TRBD1 is a possible D gene (5 bases). CDR1 is LNHNV and CDR2 is YYDKDF in the germline V gene (reference sequence). This CDR3 region has 14 residues. V shed 0 bases and J shed 2 bases, with 7 bases lying between them. CDR3 loop: CATSRDRANTEAFF. CDR3 DNA: TGTGCCACCAGCAGAGACAGGGCAAACACTGAAGCTTTCTTT.

CDR3 protein: CASSWGHSSYNEQFF. CDR3 nucleotides: TGTGCCAGCAGCTGGGGACACAGCTCCTACAATGAGCAGTTCTTC. The chain employs TRBV7-6 and TRBJ2-1, with a possible D match to TRBD1 (6 bases). V lost 4 bases to trimming and J lost 0 bases, with 10 bases between them. The CDR3 loop spans 15 amino acids. Per the germline V gene, CDR1 is SGHVS and CDR2 is FNYEAQ.

The CDR3 region is CASSLIDQETQYF. CDR3 bases: TGTGCCAGCAGCTTGATCGACCAAGAGACCCAGTACTTC. The genes are TRBV7-2 and TRBJ2-5; D is unresolved. The CDR3 consists of 13 residues. Germline CDR1 and CDR2: SGHTA and FQGNSA. Trimming removed 3 bases at V and 0 bases at J, with 5 bases between. The whole variable domain, remainder taken from reference TRBV7-2 and TRBJ2-5, is GAGVSQSPSNKVTEKGKDVELRCDPISGHTALYWYRQSLGQGLEFLIYFQGNSAPDKSGLPSDRFSAERTGGSVSTLTIQRTQQEDSAVYLCASSLIDQETQYFGPGTRLLVL.

The chain carries TRBV5-1 and TRBJ2-7, with TRBD2 identical over 7 bases. Per the germline V gene, CDR1 is SGHRS and CDR2 is YFSETQ. This CDR3 contains 14 residues. The J segment lost 4 bases and the V segment lost 0 bases, leaving 4 bases of the junction unmatched. CDR3 coding DNA: TGCGCCAGCAGCTTGGGCGGGAGTCAATACGAGCAGTACTTC. Protein: CASSLGGSQYEQYF.

The chain is built from TRBV11-2 and TRBJ1-2, with a possible D match to TRBD1 (5 bases). This CDR3 spans 15 amino acids. Trimming left V 1 base short and J 6 bases short, with 15 bases between. The V gene's germline CDR1 is SGHAT and CDR2 FQNNGV. DNA for the CDR3: TGTGCCAGCAGCTTAGTGAGCAGGGTGAGGCATGGCTACACCTTC. Its translation is CASSLVSRVRHGYTF.

The CDR3 region is CASSLLGDGDTQYF. CDR3 bases: TGCGCCAGCAGCTTGTTAGGGGACGGAGATACGCAGTATTTT. The rearrangement uses TRBV5-1 and TRBJ2-3; D tentatively reads TRBD1 or TRBD2 (5 bases each). Germline lookup yields CDR1 SGHRS and CDR2 YFSETQ. The CDR3 is made up of 14 amino acids. The ends were cut back, 1 base at V and 5 bases at J, with 11 bases in the middle.